One and the same sample provided the 5 T cell receptor beta chains below, sequenced in a study of beta chain features in type 1 diabetes (dated by TCRdb to the late 2010s). To prepare the library, the immunoSEQ multiplex PCR assay was applied. The entire amount of isolated RNA was reverse transcribed using the High Capacity cDNA Reverse Transcription Kit, so the sequenced TCRB transcripts were expressed ones. Not all clones reach the TCRdb copy of this immuneACCESS table, which keeps in-frame sequences only. Checked studies attribute under half of the gap to unresolved V genes and leave the rest unexplained. The sample table contains 250,000 to 300,000 clones; only one count was recorded for 8% of them. The top ten hold under 1.3% of the sample. The sequencing sample was made of central memory CD4+ T cells from blood. The receptors derive from a woman aged 18-29 years in good health.

V gene TRBV5-1 combines with J gene TRBJ2-1, with D possibly TRBD2 on 6 matching bases. CDR1 is SGHRS and CDR2 is YFSETQ in the germline V gene. The CDR3 consists of 15 residues. Trimming left V 0 bases short and J 9 bases short, with 16 bases between. DNA for the CDR3: TGCGCCAGCAGCTTGGCCCTCGGAGGGCAGGCTGAGCAGTTCTTC. It translates to CASSLALGGQAEQFF. The full variable domain, completed using reference TRBV5-1 and TRBJ2-1, is KAGVTQTPRYLIKTRGQQVTLSCSPISGHRSVSWYQQTPGQGLQFLFEYFSETQRNKGNFPGRFSGRQFSNSRSEMNVSTLELGDSALYLCASSLALGGQAEQFFGPGTRLTVL.

This clone was counted only a few times. V usage is TRBV7-2 and J usage is TRBJ2-5; 9 nucleotides align to TRBD2. Per the germline V gene, CDR1 is SGHTA and CDR2 is FQGNSA. CDR3 length: 15 residues. Unmatched junction bases numbered 6, after V lost 0 bases and J lost 7 bases. The CDR3 reads CASSLAGTSSGTQYF. For the CDR3, the DNA is TGTGCCAGCAGCTTAGCCGGGACTAGCTCAGGGACCCAGTACTTC.

This clone was counted only a few times. The chain uses TRBV19 and TRBJ2-1, with a tentative D call TRBD1 (7 bases). V gave up 6 bases and J gave up 7 bases, with 13 bases separating them. The CDR3 is made up of 13 amino acids. CDR1 is LNHDA, CDR2 SQIVND, per germline (reference sequence). CDR3 in amino acids: CASSARGENEQFF. Written as DNA, the CDR3 is TGTGCCAGTAGCGCCAGGGGGGAAAATGAGCAGTTCTTC.

The V gene is TRBV5-8, the J gene TRBJ1-6; TRBD1 agrees at 9 bases. Germline CDR1 reads SGHTS; CDR2 reads YDEGEE. CDR3 length: 15 amino acids. Trimming at V came to 2 bases and at J to 7 bases, leaving 4 bases not matched to a gene. CDR3 nucleotide sequence: TGTGCCAGCAGCTTTCAGACAGGGGGAAATTCACCCCTCCACTTT. The encoded protein is CASSFQTGGNSPLHF.

This clone came up a few times. The chain couples TRBV5-6 to TRBJ2-7; tentative D call: TRBD2 (6 bases). The V end lost 2 bases, the J end lost 3 bases, and 15 bases lay between the germline ends. There are 15 residues in the CDR3. CDR1 is SGHDT and CDR2 is YYEEEE in the germline V gene. Here the CDR3 DNA reads TGTGCCAGCAGCTTCGGGGGTGTCGACTTCTACGAGCAGTACGTC. Encoded protein: CASSFGGVDFYEQYV.